A single sample is the source of the 8 T cell receptor beta chains below, sequenced in a study of T cells in narcolepsy. Data came from immunoSEQ multiplex PCR; TCRdb stores just in-frame clones and leaves some out. The sample includes over 20,000 clones, roughly 94% seen only once; the top ten take under 1.3%. The sequenced material came from CD45RA- memory CD4+ T cells from PBMCs. The receptors shown here come from a human donor with narcolepsy.

This chain joins TRBV19 and TRBJ2-7, with TRBD1 identical over 9 bases. The CDR3 length is 14 residues. V lost 6 bases, J lost 6 bases, and 9 bases stayed unmatched. Germline loops: CDR1 LNHDA, CDR2 SQIVND (reference sequence). The CDR3 sequence is CASSPGTGLGEQYF. In DNA, the CDR3 is TGTGCCAGTAGCCCTGGGACAGGGCTAGGCGAGCAGTACTTC. Variable domain in full (rest from reference TRBV19 and TRBJ2-7): DGGITQSPKYLFRKEGQNVTLSCEQNLNHDAMYWYRQDPGQGLRLIYYSQIVNDFQKGDIAEGYSVSREKKESFPLTVTSAQKNPTAFYLCASSPGTGLGEQYFGPGTRLTVT.

The chain combines TRBV19 with TRBJ1-1; TRBD1 agrees at 8 bases. From germline, CDR1 is LNHDA and CDR2 SQIVND (reference sequence). This CDR3 comprises 21 residues. V shed 3 bases and J 1 base; nucleotides not matched to a gene: 22. CDR3 DNA sequence: TGTGCCAGTAGTATCGCAACTAGGTGGACAGGGTATACGTTAGGGAACACTGAAGCTTTCTTT. This translates into CASSIATRWTGYTLGNTEAFF.

This rearrangement joins TRBV7-9 to TRBJ1-1; D gene unclear. V gave up 0 bases and J gave up 0 bases, with 8 bases separating them. The CDR3 covers 15 residues. The germline V gene has CDR1 SEHNR and CDR2 FQNEAQ (reference sequence). The CDR3 region has the DNA TGTGCCAGCAGCTTAGCGTCCGTTCTGAACACTGAAGCTTTCTTT. This encodes CASSLASVLNTEAFF.

The chain employs TRBV30 and TRBJ2-3; a weak D match, TRBD2 (6 bases). The CDR3 has 14 residues. CDR1 and CDR2 (germline): GTSNPN, SVGIG (reference sequence). V was trimmed by 8 bases and J by 1 base, leaving 16 bases between them. The CDR3 is CAHGRLGGTDTQYF. The CDR3 coding sequence is TGTGCCCACGGCAGACTAGGTGGCACAGATACGCAGTATTTT.

In DNA form, the CDR3 reads TGTGCCAGCAGCTTAGTACAGGGGATAAGTGGGGAGCTGTTTTTT. This translates into CASSLVQGISGELFF. The V call is TRBV11-2, the J call TRBJ2-2; TRBD1 matches 7 bases. Trimming cost V 1 base and J 8 bases; bases outside gene matches: 7. The CDR3 is 15 residues long. The germline CDR1 and CDR2 sequences are SGHAT and FQNNGV.

This clone was seen just once. The chain uses TRBV28 and TRBJ2-2; D call uncertain. The V gene's germline CDR1 is MDHEN and CDR2 SYDVKM. V was trimmed by 7 bases and J by 0 bases, leaving 3 bases between them. This CDR3 spans 12 amino acids. The CDR3 bases are TGTGCCAGCAACACGAACACCGGGGAGCTGTTTTTT. Its protein product is CASNTNTGELFF.

The chain employs TRBV5-1 and TRBJ1-1; D is possibly TRBD1 (6 bases). Germline CDR1 is SGHRS and CDR2 is YFSETQ. Between the trimmed V and J ends, which lost 3 bases and 1 base, there was a span of 13 bases. The CDR3 covers 15 residues. The CDR3 region is CASSSHAQGNTEAFF. The CDR3 DNA follows: TGCGCCAGCAGCTCCCACGCACAGGGGAACACTGAAGCTTTCTTT.

With respect to this clone: A junction end diverges from the germline sequence, so it may reflect a read error. The chain recombines TRBV7-7 with TRBJ2-1; no clear D. The CDR3 is made up of 13 amino acids. Germline CDR1 and CDR2: SSHAT and FNYEAQ (reference sequence). CDR3 sequence (DNA): TGTGCTAGCAGCCTCGGCCCAACGAATGAGCAGTTCTTC. As protein: CASSLGPTNEQFF.